This T cell receptor (beta chain) was captured by sequencing in a study of T cells in women clearing cervical HPV infection. As concerns this clone: The antigen is undetermined. The read ends 3 residues shy of where the CDR3 ends; the end is completed using the germline J gene.

Libraries were prepared by immunoSEQ multiplex PCR; TCRdb keeps only in-frame clonotypes and omits some of them. This listing includes 22,000 or so clones. CDR1 is DFQATT and CDR2 is SNEGSKA in the germline V gene (reference sequence). The J segment lost 1 base and the V segment lost 6 bases, leaving 8 bases of the junction unmatched. This CDR3 is 15 amino acids long. Notes on the study in general: Effector/memory and HPV-specific T cells were not isolated, and association timing is unknown.

The receptor's source is a woman between 18 and 70 years old with a cervical HPV16 infection that either progressed to CIN3+ or cleared (not recorded which). The J gene is TRBJ2-7, the V gene TRBV20-1; 11 bases map to TRBD2. The sample taken for sequencing was blood buffy coat. The CDR3 bases that were read are TGCAGTGCCGGGACTAGCGGAATTACATCCTACGAG. It encodes CSAGTSGITSYE. The full-length CDR3 reads as CSAGTSGITSYEQYF.